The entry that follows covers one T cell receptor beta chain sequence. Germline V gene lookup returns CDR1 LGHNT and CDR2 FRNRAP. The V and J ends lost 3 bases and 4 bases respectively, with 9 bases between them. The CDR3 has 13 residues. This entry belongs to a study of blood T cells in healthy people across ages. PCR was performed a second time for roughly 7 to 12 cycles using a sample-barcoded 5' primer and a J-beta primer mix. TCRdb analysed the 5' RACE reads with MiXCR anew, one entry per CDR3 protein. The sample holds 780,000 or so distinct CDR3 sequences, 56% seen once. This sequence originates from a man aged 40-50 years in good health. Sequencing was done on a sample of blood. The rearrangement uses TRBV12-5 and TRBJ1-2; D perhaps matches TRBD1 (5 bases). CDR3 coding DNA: TGTGCTAGTGGTTTCGGAGGGACCTATGGCTACACCTTC. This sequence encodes CASGFGGTYGYTF.